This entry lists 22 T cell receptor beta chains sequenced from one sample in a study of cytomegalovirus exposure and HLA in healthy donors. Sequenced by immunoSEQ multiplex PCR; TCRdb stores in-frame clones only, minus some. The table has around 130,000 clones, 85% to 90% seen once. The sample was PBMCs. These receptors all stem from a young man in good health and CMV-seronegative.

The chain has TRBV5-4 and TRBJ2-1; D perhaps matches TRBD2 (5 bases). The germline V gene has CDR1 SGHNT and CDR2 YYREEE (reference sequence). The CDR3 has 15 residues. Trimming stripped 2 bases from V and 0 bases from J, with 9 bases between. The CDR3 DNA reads TGTGCCAGCAGCTTACGAGGGCTCTCCTACAATGAGCAGTTCTTC. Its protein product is CASSLRGLSYNEQFF.

CDR3 DNA: TGTGCCAGCAGTGTGGGAATACGGGAGGGCCTCGATGAGCAGTTCTTC. Protein sequence: CASSVGIREGLDEQFF. V usage is TRBV2 and J usage is TRBJ2-1; the match to TRBD2 covers 8 bases. J was trimmed by 8 bases and V by 4 bases; bases with no gene match: 13. Germline lookup yields CDR1 SNHLY and CDR2 FYNNEI. CDR3 size: 16 residues.

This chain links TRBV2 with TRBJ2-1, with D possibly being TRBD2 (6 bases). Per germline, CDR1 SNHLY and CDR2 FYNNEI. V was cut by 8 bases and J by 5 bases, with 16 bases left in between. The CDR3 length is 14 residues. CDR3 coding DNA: TGTGCCAGCCCCTTTGGTAGCGGTAACAATGAGCAGTTCTTC. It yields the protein CASPFGSGNNEQFF.

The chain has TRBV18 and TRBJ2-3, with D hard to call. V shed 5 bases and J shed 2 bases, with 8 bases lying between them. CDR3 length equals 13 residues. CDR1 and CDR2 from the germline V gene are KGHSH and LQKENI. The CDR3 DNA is TGTGCCAGCTCATTACAGTACACAGATACGCAGTATTTT. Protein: CASSLQYTDTQYF.

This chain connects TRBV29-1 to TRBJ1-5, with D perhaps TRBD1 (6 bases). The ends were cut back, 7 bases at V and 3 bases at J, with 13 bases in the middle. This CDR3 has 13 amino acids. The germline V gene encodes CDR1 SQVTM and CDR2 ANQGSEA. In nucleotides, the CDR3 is TGCAGCGAAACAGGGAAGTTCAATCAGCCCCAGCATTTT. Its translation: CSETGKFNQPQHF.

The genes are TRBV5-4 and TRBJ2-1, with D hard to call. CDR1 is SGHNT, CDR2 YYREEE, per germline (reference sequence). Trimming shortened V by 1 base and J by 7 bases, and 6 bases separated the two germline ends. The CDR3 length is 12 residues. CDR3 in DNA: TGTGCCAGCAGCTTGATGTCGAATGAGCAGTTCTTC. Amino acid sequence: CASSLMSNEQFF.

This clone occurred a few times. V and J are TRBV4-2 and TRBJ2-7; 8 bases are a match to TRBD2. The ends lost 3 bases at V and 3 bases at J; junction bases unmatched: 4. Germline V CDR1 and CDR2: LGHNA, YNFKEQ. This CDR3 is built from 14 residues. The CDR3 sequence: CASSHTGTSYEQYF. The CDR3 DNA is TGTGCCAGCAGCCATACCGGGACTAGCTACGAGCAGTACTTC.

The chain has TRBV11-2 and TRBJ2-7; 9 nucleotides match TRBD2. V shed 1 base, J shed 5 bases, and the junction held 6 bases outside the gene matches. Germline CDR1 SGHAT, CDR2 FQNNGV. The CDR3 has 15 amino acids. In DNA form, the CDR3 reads TGTGCCAGCAGCTTAGGGCTAGCGGGAAACCACGAGCAGTACTTC. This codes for CASSLGLAGNHEQYF.

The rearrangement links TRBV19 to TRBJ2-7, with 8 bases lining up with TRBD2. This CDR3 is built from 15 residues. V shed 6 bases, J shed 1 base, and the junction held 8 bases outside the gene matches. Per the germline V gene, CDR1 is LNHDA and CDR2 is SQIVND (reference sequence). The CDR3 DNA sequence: TGTGCCAGTAGGGTTACGGCGGGAGGATCCTACGAGCAGTACTTC. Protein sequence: CASRVTAGGSYEQYF.

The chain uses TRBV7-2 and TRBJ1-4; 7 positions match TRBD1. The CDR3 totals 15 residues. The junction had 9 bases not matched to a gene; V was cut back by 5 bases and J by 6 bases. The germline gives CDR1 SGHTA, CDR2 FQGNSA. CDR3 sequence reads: CASSAGGRLDEKLFF. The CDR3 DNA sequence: TGTGCCAGCAGCGCAGGGGGGCGTCTGGATGAAAAACTGTTTTTT. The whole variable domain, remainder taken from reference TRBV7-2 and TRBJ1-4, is GAGVSQSPSNKVTEKGKDVELRCDPISGHTALYWYRQSLGQGLEFLIYFQGNSAPDKSGLPSDRFSAERTGGSVSTLTIQRTQQEDSAVYLCASSAGGRLDEKLFFGSGTQLSVL.

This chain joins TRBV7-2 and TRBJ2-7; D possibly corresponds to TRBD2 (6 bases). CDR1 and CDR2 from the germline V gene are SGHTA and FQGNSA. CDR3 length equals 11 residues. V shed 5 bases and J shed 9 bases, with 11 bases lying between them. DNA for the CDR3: TGTGCCAGCAGCGCAGGGACTCCGCAGTACTTC. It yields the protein CASSAGTPQYF.

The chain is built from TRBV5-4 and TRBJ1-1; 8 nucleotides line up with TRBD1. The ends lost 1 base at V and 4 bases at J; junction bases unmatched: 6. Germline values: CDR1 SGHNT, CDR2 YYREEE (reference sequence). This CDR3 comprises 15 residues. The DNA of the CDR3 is TGTGCCAGCAGCTTGCAGGGGGCTGGTAGCACTGAAGCTTTCTTT. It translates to CASSLQGAGSTEAFF.

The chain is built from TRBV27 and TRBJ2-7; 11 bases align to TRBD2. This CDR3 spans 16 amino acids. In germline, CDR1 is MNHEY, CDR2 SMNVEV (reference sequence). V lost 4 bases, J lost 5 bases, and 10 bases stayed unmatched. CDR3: CASSSPRASGRNEQYF. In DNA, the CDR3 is TGTGCCAGCAGTTCCCCACGGGCTAGCGGGAGGAACGAGCAGTACTTC.

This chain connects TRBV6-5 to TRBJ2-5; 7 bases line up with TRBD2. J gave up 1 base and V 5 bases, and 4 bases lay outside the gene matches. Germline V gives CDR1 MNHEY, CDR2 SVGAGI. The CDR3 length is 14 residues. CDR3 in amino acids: CASSPAGIQETQYF. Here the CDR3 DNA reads TGTGCCAGCAGTCCAGCGGGGATCCAAGAGACCCAGTACTTC.

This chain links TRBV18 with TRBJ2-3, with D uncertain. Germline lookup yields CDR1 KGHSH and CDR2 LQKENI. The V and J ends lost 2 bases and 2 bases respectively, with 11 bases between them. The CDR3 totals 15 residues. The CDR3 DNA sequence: TGTGCCAGCTCACCAGGCACCTTGAACACAGATACGCAGTATTTT. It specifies CASSPGTLNTDTQYF.

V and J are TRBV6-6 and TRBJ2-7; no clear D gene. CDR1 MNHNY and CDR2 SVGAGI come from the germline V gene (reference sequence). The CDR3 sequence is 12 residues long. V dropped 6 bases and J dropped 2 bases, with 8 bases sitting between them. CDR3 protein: CASSLGTYEQYF. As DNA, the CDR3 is TGTGCCAGCAGCCTCGGTACCTACGAGCAGTACTTC.

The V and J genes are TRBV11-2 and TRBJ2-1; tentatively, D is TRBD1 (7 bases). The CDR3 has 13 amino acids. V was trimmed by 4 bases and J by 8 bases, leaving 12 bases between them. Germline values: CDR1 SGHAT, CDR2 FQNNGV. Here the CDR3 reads CASSWARGDEQFF. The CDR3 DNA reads TGTGCCAGCAGCTGGGCCAGGGGGGATGAGCAGTTCTTC.

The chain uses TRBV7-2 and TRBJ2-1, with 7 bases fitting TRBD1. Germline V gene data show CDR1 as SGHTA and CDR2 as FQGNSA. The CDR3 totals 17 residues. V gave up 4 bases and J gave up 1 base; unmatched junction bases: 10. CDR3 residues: CASSSLQGPRSYNEQFF. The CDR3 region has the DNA TGTGCCAGCAGCTCGTTACAGGGGCCCAGGTCCTACAATGAGCAGTTCTTC.

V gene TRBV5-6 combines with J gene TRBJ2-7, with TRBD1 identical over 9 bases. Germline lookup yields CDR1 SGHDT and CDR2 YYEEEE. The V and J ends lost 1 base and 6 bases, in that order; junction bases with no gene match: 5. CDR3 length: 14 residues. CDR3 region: CASSLTGGPLEQYF. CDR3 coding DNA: TGTGCCAGCAGCTTGACAGGGGGCCCACTCGAGCAGTACTTC.

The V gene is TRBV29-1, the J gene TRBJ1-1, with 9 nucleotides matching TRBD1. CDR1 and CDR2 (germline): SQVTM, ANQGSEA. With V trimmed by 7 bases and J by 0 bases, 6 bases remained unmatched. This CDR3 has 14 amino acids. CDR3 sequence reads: CSAYRGLMNTEAFF. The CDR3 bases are TGCAGCGCGTACAGGGGGCTAATGAACACTGAAGCTTTCTTT.

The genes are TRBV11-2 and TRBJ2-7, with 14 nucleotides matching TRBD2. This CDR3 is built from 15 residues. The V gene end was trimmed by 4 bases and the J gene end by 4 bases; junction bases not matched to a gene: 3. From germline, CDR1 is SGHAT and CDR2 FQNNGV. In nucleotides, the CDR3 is TGTGCCAGCAGCTGGGGACTAGCGGGAGTATACGAGCAGTACTTC. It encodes CASSWGLAGVYEQYF.

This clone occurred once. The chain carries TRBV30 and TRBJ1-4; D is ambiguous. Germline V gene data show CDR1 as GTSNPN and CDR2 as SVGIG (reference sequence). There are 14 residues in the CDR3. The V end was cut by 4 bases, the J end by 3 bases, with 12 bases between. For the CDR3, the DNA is TGTGCCTGGAATCAACAGTCCTCTAATGAAAAACTGTTTTTT. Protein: CAWNQQSSNEKLFF.